One sample yielded the 30 T cell receptor beta chains listed below, sequenced in a study of Graves' ophthalmopathy and Graves' hyperthyroidism. Scientists amplified the TCR beta CDR3 regions from RNA transcripts. HTBI-primed first-round RT-PCR preceded second-round multiplex PCR. TCRdb itself ran the multiplex PCR reads through MiXCR, one entry per CDR3 protein. The repertoire includes about 410,000 distinct CDR3 sequences, roughly 18% of them detected once, and 1.5% to 2% sits in the top ten. Sequenced sample: peripheral blood. All receptors derive from a woman in her late teens or twenties with Graves' ophthalmopathy.

This clonotype was counted ten times or more. The chain combines TRBV12-3 or TRBV12-4 with TRBJ2-5; no clear D gene. CDR3 length: 12 amino acids. V was trimmed by 3 bases and J by 9 bases, leaving 11 bases between them. CDR3 nucleotides: TGTGCCAGCAGTTTCCACGCCGGGCCCCAGTACTTC. It specifies CASSFHAGPQYF.

This clonotype has at least ten counts. This rearrangement joins TRBV6-1 to TRBJ1-1; TRBD1 matches 8 bases. CDR1 and CDR2 (germline): MNHNS, SASEGT. The CDR3 contains 17 residues. Germline trimming cut 5 bases from V and 1 base from J; bases unmatched to any gene: 12. CDR3: CASSTGGTSRENTEAFF. The CDR3 DNA reads as TGTGCCAGCAGTACAGGGGGGACGAGTCGGGAGAACACTGAAGCTTTCTTT.

This clonotype was seen ten or more times. The chain recombines TRBV2 with TRBJ1-1; a weak D match, TRBD1 (6 bases). V was pared by 9 bases and J by 0 bases, with 17 bases between. CDR3 length equals 15 residues. The germline V gene encodes CDR1 SNHLY and CDR2 FYNNEI. The DNA of the CDR3 is TGTGCCAGGAGTATTTTCCAGGGGATGAACACTGAAGCTTTCTTT. This codes for CARSIFQGMNTEAFF.

The chain uses TRBV12-3 or TRBV12-4 and TRBJ1-1; no clear D. V was cut by 7 bases and J by 3 bases, with 15 bases left in between. This CDR3 spans 14 amino acids. CDR3 protein: CASTISFGDTEAFF. CDR3 DNA: TGTGCCAGCACCATATCCTTCGGGGACACTGAAGCTTTCTTT.

Ten or more counts support this clonotype. The chain uses TRBV11-2 and TRBJ2-6; D is tentatively TRBD1 or TRBD2 (6 bases each). The CDR3 is 16 amino acids. Germline-derived CDR1 and CDR2 are SGHAT and FQNNGV. Trimming stripped 3 bases from V and 3 bases from J, with 12 bases between. CDR3 DNA: TGTGCCAGCAGCTTTAAGGGGGGCGGTGGGGCCAACGTCCTGACTTTC. Its translation: CASSFKGGGGANVLTF.

This clonotype was found a few times. The chain has TRBV2 and TRBJ2-3; D not certain. There are 15 residues in the CDR3. The germline gives CDR1 SNHLY, CDR2 FYNNEI. Trimming pared 2 bases from V and 0 bases from J, leaving 9 bases between. CDR3 nucleotide sequence: TGTGCCAGCAGTGAACGGGCCGGGAGCACAGATACGCAGTATTTT. Encoded protein: CASSERAGSTDTQYF.

Ten or more counts support this clonotype. The chain joins TRBV4-1 to TRBJ2-7, with D unresolved. The CDR3 loop spans 16 amino acids. V was trimmed by 1 base and J by 0 bases, leaving 13 bases between them. Germline CDR1 is MGHRA and CDR2 is YSYEKL. The CDR3 coding sequence is TGCGCCAGCAGCCAAGTTCCAGGCCGGAGCTCCTACGAGCAGTACTTC. Translating it yields CASSQVPGRSSYEQYF.

This clonotype was seen ten or more times. The chain recombines TRBV9 with TRBJ2-7; D might be TRBD1 (6 bases). The CDR3 has 12 amino acids. Germline CDR1 reads SGDLS; CDR2 reads YYNGEE. Trimming took 0 bases from V and 6 from J, leaving 7 bases between them. For the CDR3, the DNA is TGTGCCAGCAGCGTAGGGACAGCCGAGCAGTACTTC. Translated: CASSVGTAEQYF.

This clonotype occurred many times. This chain links TRBV27 with TRBJ2-7, with a tentative D call TRBD2 (5 bases). The CDR3 totals 16 residues. The V end was cut by 2 bases, the J end by 2 bases, with 16 bases between. Germline-derived CDR1 and CDR2 are MNHEY and SMNVEV (reference sequence). CDR3 sequence reads: CASSLNGRGSTYEQYF. DNA of the CDR3: TGTGCCAGCAGTTTAAACGGCCGAGGGTCCACCTACGAGCAGTACTTC.

This clonotype was seen many times. V usage is TRBV3-1 and J usage is TRBJ1-5, with a tentative D call TRBD1 (6 bases). V dropped 2 bases and J dropped 5 bases, with 10 bases sitting between them. CDR1 LGHDT and CDR2 YNNKEL come from the germline V gene (reference sequence). The CDR3 consists of 14 residues. CDR3: CASSQRGGDQPQHF. Written as DNA, the CDR3 is TGTGCCAGCAGCCAAAGGGGGGGGGATCAGCCCCAGCATTTT.

This clonotype was seen at least ten times. This chain links TRBV19 with TRBJ1-1; 7 bases are shared with TRBD1. V gave up 3 bases and J gave up 1 base; unmatched junction bases: 5. The length of the CDR3 is 15 residues. Looked up from germline, CDR1 is LNHDA and CDR2 is SQIVND (reference sequence). The CDR3 bases are TGTGCCAGTAGTATTTCGGGACAGCCGAACACTGAAGCTTTCTTT. Translating it yields CASSISGQPNTEAFF.

This clonotype occurred a few times. The V and J genes are TRBV4-3 and TRBJ1-1, with D possibly matching TRBD1 (5 bases). The V end lost 2 bases, the J end lost 2 bases, and 9 bases lay between the germline ends. The germline gives CDR1 LGHNA, CDR2 YSLEER. The CDR3 is 14 amino acids. The CDR3 bases are TGCGCCAGCAGCCAACCTGACAGTAACACTGAAGCTTTCTTT. It translates to CASSQPDSNTEAFF.

This clonotype was counted ten times or more. The chain uses TRBV19 and TRBJ1-5, with a possible D match to TRBD1 (5 bases). This CDR3 comprises 17 residues. Trimming stripped 7 bases from V and 4 bases from J, with 23 bases between. Germline CDR1 reads LNHDA; CDR2 reads SQIVND (reference sequence). CDR3 DNA sequence: TGTGCCAGTATTGCACGTCCGAGTAGGGACGGGAATCAGCCCCAGCATTTT. Its protein is CASIARPSRDGNQPQHF.

There are many counts of this clonotype. V is TRBV7-2 and J is TRBJ1-1; D remains unclear. The V and J ends lost 1 base and 7 bases respectively, with 7 bases between them. Germline assignment: CDR1 SGHTA and CDR2 FQGNSA. The CDR3 runs 12 residues. The CDR3 DNA follows: TGTGCCAGCAGCTTAGTGTCGCGTGAAGCTTTCTTT. Encoded protein: CASSLVSREAFF.

This clonotype was seen many times. V and J are TRBV4-1 and TRBJ2-7; 7 positions match TRBD2. Germline trimming cut 3 bases from V and 0 bases from J; bases unmatched to any gene: 2. The CDR3 consists of 14 residues. Germline values: CDR1 MGHRA, CDR2 YSYEKL. CDR3 sequence: CASSHTSDSYEQYF. DNA of the CDR3: TGCGCCAGCAGCCATACTAGCGACTCCTACGAGCAGTACTTC.

This clonotype was recorded at least ten times. The chain employs TRBV4-3 and TRBJ2-7; D not certain. The CDR3 spans 14 residues. Germline V gene sequence: CDR1 LGHNA, CDR2 YSLEER. V lost 1 base to trimming and J lost 4 bases, with 11 bases between them. As DNA, the CDR3 is TGCGCCAGCAGCCAAGCTGTTTCGAATTACGAGCAGTACTTC. It yields the protein CASSQAVSNYEQYF.

This clonotype came up many times. This CDR3 is CASSLGTSLNIQYF. In DNA, the CDR3 is TGTGCCAGCAGCTTAGGGACTAGCTTGAACATTCAGTACTTC. The chain couples TRBV11-2 to TRBJ2-4, with TRBD2 identical over 8 bases. Germline values: CDR1 SGHAT, CDR2 FQNNGV. The junction had 3 bases not matched to a gene; V was cut back by 1 base and J by 7 bases. This CDR3 comprises 14 residues.

This clonotype was seen repeatedly, ten times or more. CDR3 amino acids: CASSFHIGGTSYEQYF. DNA of the CDR3: TGTGCCAGCAGTTTTCATATCGGGGGGACCTCCTACGAGCAGTACTTC. The chain joins TRBV12-3 or TRBV12-4 to TRBJ2-7; 7 nucleotides agree with TRBD2. The CDR3 has 16 amino acids. Trimming removed 3 bases from V and 0 bases from J; junction bases left unmatched: 8.

The chain is built from TRBV6-1 and TRBJ2-7; D is unresolved. The V gene's germline CDR1 is MNHNS and CDR2 SASEGT. This CDR3 has 16 amino acids. The germline V and J ends were trimmed by 2 bases and 0 bases, with 14 bases remaining between them. The CDR3 coding sequence is TGTGCCAGCAGTGAATCCTGGACGCCCCGCTCCTACGAGCAGTACTTC. It is translated as CASSESWTPRSYEQYF.

The V call is TRBV4-1, the J call TRBJ1-1, with no clear D. CDR3 length: 14 amino acids. Germline V gives CDR1 MGHRA, CDR2 YSYEKL. V was pared by 0 bases and J by 4 bases, with 9 bases between. Here the CDR3 reads CASSQDAGITEAFF. The CDR3 bases are TGCGCCAGCAGCCAAGACGCAGGTATCACTGAAGCTTTCTTT.

The CDR3 reads CASSPSQTGVYEQYF. CDR3 coding DNA: TGTGCCAGCAGTCCCTCCCAAACAGGGGTCTACGAGCAGTACTTC. The gene calls are TRBV12-3 or TRBV12-4 and TRBJ2-7, with 7 bases identical to TRBD1. The CDR3 sequence is 15 residues long. J lost 3 bases, V lost 5 bases, and 10 bases had no gene match.

This clonotype was observed a few times. This chain uses TRBV7-2 with TRBJ1-1; no firm D call. The CDR3 contains 13 residues. The germline gives CDR1 SGHTA, CDR2 FQGNSA. Trimming shortened V by 3 bases and J by 2 bases, and 7 bases separated the two germline ends. The CDR3 region has the DNA TGTGCCAGCAGCTTTAATCAAAACACTGAAGCTTTCTTT. The encoded protein is CASSFNQNTEAFF.

At least ten counts were recorded for this clonotype. The chain links TRBV11-2 to TRBJ2-7, with 9 bases fitting TRBD1. The V gene's germline CDR1 is SGHAT and CDR2 FQNNGV. The CDR3 loop spans 14 amino acids. V shed 6 bases, J shed 6 bases, and the junction held 9 bases outside the gene matches. CDR3 amino acids: CASRPTGGAFEQYF. The CDR3 coding sequence is TGTGCCAGCAGACCCACAGGGGGCGCTTTCGAGCAGTACTTC.

The V call is TRBV6-5, the J call TRBJ2-2; the match to TRBD2 covers 7 bases. This CDR3 is built from 17 residues. Germline V lookup: CDR1 MNHEY, CDR2 SVGAGI. Trimming cost V 4 bases and J 0 bases; bases outside gene matches: 8. CDR3 sequence (DNA): TGTGCCAGCAGTTTTGGCAGCGGGATCTCGAACACCGGGGAGCTGTTTTTT. Protein sequence: CASSFGSGISNTGELFF.

CDR3: CAWSVEYQETQYF. The DNA for the CDR3 is TGTGCCTGGAGTGTAGAGTACCAAGAGACCCAGTACTTC. This chain links TRBV30 with TRBJ2-5; D call uncertain. The V end was cut by 0 bases, the J end by 0 bases, with 5 bases between. The CDR3 runs 13 residues. Germline V gene lookup returns CDR1 GTSNPN and CDR2 SVGIG (reference sequence).

This clonotype was counted many times. The chain carries TRBV20-1 and TRBJ1-2; D is uncertain. Trimming pared 1 base from V and 7 bases from J, leaving 22 bases between. Looked up from germline, CDR1 is DFQATT and CDR2 is SNEGSKA (reference sequence). This CDR3 is 16 amino acids long. The chain's CDR3 is CSARVNILGSTGGYTF. The CDR3 DNA reads TGCAGTGCTAGAGTAAATATCTTAGGTTCAACTGGTGGCTACACCTTC.

The chain links TRBV6-2 or TRBV6-3 to TRBJ2-7; 10 bases are shared with TRBD2. This CDR3 has 15 residues. Germline V CDR1 and CDR2: MNHEY, SVGEGT. V lost 7 bases and J lost 1; bases outside the gene matches: 7. The CDR3 region is CASTPGLAESYEQYF. The DNA of the CDR3 is TGTGCCAGCACCCCCGGACTAGCGGAATCCTACGAGCAGTACTTC.

This clonotype was seen at least ten times. V gene TRBV6-1 combines with J gene TRBJ2-7; 8 nucleotides match TRBD2. CDR3 length equals 12 residues. After removal of 6 bases from V and 6 bases from J, the junction contained 4 bases not matched to a gene. CDR1 is MNHNS, CDR2 SASEGT, per germline. This chain's CDR3 is CASSRLALEQYF. CDR3 DNA sequence: TGTGCCAGCAGCCGACTAGCGCTCGAGCAGTACTTC.

This clonotype was picked up many times. The chain carries TRBV6-2 or TRBV6-3 and TRBJ1-5; 9 nucleotides line up with TRBD1. V dropped 5 bases and J dropped 4; count of bases not matched to a gene: 6. The CDR3 extends over 15 amino acids. Germline V CDR1 and CDR2: MNHEY, SVGEGT. The CDR3 region is CASSPGTGPNQPQHF. The CDR3 DNA reads TGTGCCAGCAGTCCTGGGACAGGGCCAAATCAGCCCCAGCATTTT.

This clonotype was picked up many times. J is TRBJ2-7 and V is TRBV6-5; 7 positions agree with TRBD1. Losses at the gene ends were 7 bases for V and 6 bases for J; bases not matched to a gene: 15. CDR1 is MNHEY and CDR2 is SVGAGI in the germline V gene. The CDR3 loop spans 15 amino acids. Here the CDR3 reads CASNRRDSKVGEQYF. The CDR3 DNA sequence: TGTGCCAGCAACCGCCGGGACAGTAAGGTTGGCGAGCAGTACTTC.